The clone carrying this TCR beta chain was seen ten or more times. The antigen is undetermined. This entry belongs to a study of T cell repertoires in cytomegalovirus infection. Findings and caveats of the study: HLA-C-restricted CMV clonotypes gave the most frequent clonotype in two of eight donors.

TCRdb re-analysed the reads in MiXCR, keeping a single row per CDR3 protein. The table includes 200,000 to 250,000 distinct CDR3 sequences, 6.5% detected once. V was clipped by 2 bases and J by 9 bases; unmatched bases: 10. Germline assignment: CDR1 SGHTA and CDR2 FQGNSA. CDR3 length: 15 amino acids. This clonotype originated in a human donor in good health (CMV status not recorded). Some clones in this sample may be carry-over from other donors' samples. V is TRBV7-2 and J is TRBJ2-5; 9 nucleotides align to TRBD1. The material sequenced was PBMCs. The CDR3 region has the DNA TGTGCCAGCAGCTTACAAGGACAGGGGATGGCGGCCCAGTACTTC. Translation gives CASSLQGQGMAAQYF.